The entry that follows covers one T cell receptor (beta chain) sequence. Trimming stripped 2 bases from V and 2 bases from J, with 7 bases between. From germline, CDR1 is SNHLY and CDR2 FYNNEI. This CDR3 is 14 amino acids long. This sample was included in a study of T cell changes during pregnancy in multiple sclerosis. Some clones are missing from TCRdb's copy, which holds only in-frame ones; the method was immunoSEQ multiplex PCR. This sample has roughly 51,000 clones; 90% to 95% occur once, and the top ten carry around 5.9%. This specimen consisted of CD8+ T cells from peripheral blood mononuclear cells, obtained before pregnancy. The rearrangement uses TRBV2 and TRBJ1-3; no clear D. The receptor was isolated from a female donor with multiple sclerosis, enrolled in a pregnancy study. CDR3 coding DNA: TGTGCCAGCAGTGAAACAACTACTGGAAACACCATATATTTT. This translates into CASSETTTGNTIYF.